This T cell receptor (beta chain) is drawn from a study of blood T cell repertoires in COVID-19. The length of the CDR3 is 16 residues. V lost 4 bases, J lost 8 bases, and 16 bases stayed unmatched. Germline loops: CDR1 SGHRS, CDR2 YFSETQ. Profiled with immunoSEQ multiplex PCR; TCRdb holds only in-frame clones, not every one. The top ten hold approximately 27% of the sample, which has roughly 97,000 clones, approximately 80% seen once. The rearrangement joins TRBV5-1 to TRBJ1-1; TRBD1 aligns across 8 bases. Input material: peripheral blood. The receptor was isolated from a man in his sixties with acute or convalescent COVID-19. CDR3 DNA: TGCGCCAGCAGCGTTCGCCCAGGGGGCGGTTTATCCGAAGCTTTCTTT. Translation: CASSVRPGGGLSEAFF.